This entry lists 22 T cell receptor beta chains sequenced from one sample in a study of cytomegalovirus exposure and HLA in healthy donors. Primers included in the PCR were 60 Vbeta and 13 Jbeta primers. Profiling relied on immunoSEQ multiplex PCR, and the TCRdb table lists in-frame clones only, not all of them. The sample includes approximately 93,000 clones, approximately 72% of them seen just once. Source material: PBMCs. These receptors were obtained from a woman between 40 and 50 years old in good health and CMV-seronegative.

The CDR3 DNA reads as TGTGCCAGCAGCTCGCCGGGACAGGGGTCCCACGAGCAGTACTTC. Its protein is CASSSPGQGSHEQYF. The rearrangement joins TRBV5-4 to TRBJ2-7; 10 bases agree with TRBD1. CDR1 is SGHNT and CDR2 is YYREEE in the germline V gene (reference sequence). V trimming: 3 bases; J trimming: 5 bases; junction bases outside the gene matches: 8. The length of the CDR3 is 15 residues.

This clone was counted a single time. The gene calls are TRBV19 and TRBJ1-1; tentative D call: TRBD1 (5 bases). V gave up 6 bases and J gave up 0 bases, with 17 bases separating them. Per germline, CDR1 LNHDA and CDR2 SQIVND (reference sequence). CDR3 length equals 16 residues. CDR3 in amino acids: CASRRTLQRMNTEAFF. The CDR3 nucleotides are TGTGCCAGTAGGAGGACACTCCAGCGAATGAACACTGAAGCTTTCTTT. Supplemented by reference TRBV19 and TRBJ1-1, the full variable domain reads DGGITQSPKYLFRKEGQNVTLSCEQNLNHDAMYWYRQDPGQGLRLIYYSQIVNDFQKGDIAEGYSVSREKKESFPLTVTSAQKNPTAFYLCASRRTLQRMNTEAFFGQGTRLTVV.

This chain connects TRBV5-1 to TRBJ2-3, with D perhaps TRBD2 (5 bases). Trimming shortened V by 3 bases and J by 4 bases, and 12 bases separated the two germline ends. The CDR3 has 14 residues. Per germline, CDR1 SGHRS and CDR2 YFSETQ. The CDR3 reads CASSSTGLPDTQYF. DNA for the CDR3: TGCGCCAGCAGCTCGACGGGGTTGCCAGATACGCAGTATTTT.

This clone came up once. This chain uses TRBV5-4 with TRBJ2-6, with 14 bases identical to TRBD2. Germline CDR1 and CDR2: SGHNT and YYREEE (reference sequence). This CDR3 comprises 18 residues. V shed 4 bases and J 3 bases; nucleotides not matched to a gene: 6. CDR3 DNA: TGTGCCAGCAGCCCCGGGACTAGCGGGAGTGTTGGGGCCAACGTCCTGACTTTC. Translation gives CASSPGTSGSVGANVLTF.

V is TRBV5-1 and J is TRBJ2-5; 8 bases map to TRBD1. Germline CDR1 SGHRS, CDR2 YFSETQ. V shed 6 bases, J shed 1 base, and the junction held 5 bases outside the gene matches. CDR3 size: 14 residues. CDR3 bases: TGCGCCAGCACGGACAGGGCCACCCAAGAGACCCAGTACTTC. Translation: CASTDRATQETQYF.

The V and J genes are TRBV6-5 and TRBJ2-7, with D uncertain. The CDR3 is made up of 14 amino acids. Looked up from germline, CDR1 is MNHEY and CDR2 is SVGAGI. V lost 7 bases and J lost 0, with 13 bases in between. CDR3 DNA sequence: TGTGCCAGCAAAGGTACTACGTTCTCCTACGAGCAGTACTTC. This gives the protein CASKGTTFSYEQYF.

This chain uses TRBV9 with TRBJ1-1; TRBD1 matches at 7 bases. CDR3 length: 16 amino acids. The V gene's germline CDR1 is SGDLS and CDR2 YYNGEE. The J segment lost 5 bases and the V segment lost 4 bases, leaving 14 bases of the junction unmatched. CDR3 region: CASSSGPSYRGTEAFF. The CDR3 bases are TGTGCCAGCAGCTCCGGCCCCTCCTACAGGGGTACTGAAGCTTTCTTT.

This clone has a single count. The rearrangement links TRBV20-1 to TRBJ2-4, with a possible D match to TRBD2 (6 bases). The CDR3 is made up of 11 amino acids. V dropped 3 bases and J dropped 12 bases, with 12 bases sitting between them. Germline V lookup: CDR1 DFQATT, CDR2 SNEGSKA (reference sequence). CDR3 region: CSASGGLTQYF. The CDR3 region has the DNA TGCAGTGCTAGTGGGGGACTTACTCAGTACTTC.

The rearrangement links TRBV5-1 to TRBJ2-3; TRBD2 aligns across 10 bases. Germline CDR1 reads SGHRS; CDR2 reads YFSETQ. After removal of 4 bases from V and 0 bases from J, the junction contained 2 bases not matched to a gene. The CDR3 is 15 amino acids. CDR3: CASSTLAGSTDTQYF. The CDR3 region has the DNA TGCGCCAGCAGCACACTAGCGGGAAGCACAGATACGCAGTATTTT. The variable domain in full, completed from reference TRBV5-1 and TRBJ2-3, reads KAGVTQTPRYLIKTRGQQVTLSCSPISGHRSVSWYQQTPGQGLQFLFEYFSETQRNKGNFPGRFSGRQFSNSRSEMNVSTLELGDSALYLCASSTLAGSTDTQYFGPGTRLTVL.

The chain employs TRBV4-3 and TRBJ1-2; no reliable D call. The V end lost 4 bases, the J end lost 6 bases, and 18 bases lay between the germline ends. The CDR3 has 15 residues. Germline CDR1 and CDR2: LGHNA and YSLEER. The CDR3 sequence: CASSRDITSLDGYTF. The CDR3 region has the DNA TGCGCCAGCAGCCGCGATATCACTTCTTTGGATGGCTACACCTTC.

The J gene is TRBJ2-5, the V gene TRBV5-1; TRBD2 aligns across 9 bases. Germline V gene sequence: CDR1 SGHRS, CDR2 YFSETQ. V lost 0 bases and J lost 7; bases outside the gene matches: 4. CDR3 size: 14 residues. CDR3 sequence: CASSLGTSVGTQYF. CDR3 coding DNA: TGCGCCAGCAGCTTGGGGACTAGCGTTGGGACCCAGTACTTC.

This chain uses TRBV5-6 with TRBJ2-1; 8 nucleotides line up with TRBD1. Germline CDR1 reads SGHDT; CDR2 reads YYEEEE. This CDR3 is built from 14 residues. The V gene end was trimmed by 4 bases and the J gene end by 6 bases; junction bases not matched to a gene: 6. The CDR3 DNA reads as TGTGCCAGCAGCCCACCAGACAGGGGCAATGAGCAGTTCTTC. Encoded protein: CASSPPDRGNEQFF. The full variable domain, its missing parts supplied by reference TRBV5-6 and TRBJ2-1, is DAGVTQSPTHLIKTRGQQVTLRCSPKSGHDTVSWYQQALGQGPQFIFQYYEEEERQRGNFPDRFSGHQFPNYSSELNVNALLLGDSALYLCASSPPDRGNEQFFGPGTRLTVL.

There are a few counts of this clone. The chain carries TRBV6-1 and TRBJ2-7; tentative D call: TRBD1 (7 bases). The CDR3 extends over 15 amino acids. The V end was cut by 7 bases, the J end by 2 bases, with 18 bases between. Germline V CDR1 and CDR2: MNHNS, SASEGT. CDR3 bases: TGTGCCAGCACCCCAGGGGGGAGGCCTACCTACGAGCAGTACTTC. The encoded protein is CASTPGGRPTYEQYF.

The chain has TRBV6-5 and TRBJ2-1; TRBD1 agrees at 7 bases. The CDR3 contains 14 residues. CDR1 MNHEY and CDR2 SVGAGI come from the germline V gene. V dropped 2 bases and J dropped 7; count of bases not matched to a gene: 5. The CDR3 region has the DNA TGTGCCAGCAGTTACGACAGGGTAAGGAATGAGCAGTTCTTC. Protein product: CASSYDRVRNEQFF.

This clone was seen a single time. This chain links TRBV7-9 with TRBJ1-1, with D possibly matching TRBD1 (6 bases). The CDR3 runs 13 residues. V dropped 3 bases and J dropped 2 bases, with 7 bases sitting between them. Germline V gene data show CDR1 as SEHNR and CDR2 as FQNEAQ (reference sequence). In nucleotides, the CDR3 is TGTGCCAGCAGCTTCAGGGGAAACACTGAAGCTTTCTTT. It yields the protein CASSFRGNTEAFF.

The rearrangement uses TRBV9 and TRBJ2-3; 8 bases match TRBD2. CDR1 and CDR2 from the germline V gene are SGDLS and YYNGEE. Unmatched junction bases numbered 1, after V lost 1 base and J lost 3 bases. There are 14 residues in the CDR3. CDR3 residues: CASSVTSGTDTQYF. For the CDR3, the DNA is TGTGCCAGCAGCGTAACTAGCGGAACAGATACGCAGTATTTT.

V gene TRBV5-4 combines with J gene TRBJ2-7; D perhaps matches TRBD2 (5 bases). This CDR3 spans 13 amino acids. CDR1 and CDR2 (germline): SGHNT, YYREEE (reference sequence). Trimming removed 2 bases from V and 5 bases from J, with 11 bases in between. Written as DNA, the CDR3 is TGTGCCAGCAGCTTAAAGGGAGTCCACGAGCAGTACTTC. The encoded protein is CASSLKGVHEQYF.

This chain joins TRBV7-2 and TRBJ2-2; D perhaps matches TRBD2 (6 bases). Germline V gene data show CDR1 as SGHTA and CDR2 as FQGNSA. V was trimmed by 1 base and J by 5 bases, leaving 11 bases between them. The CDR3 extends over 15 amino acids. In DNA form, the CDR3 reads TGTGCCAGCAGCTTAGTCGCGGGGCTTACCGGGGAGCTGTTTTTT. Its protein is CASSLVAGLTGELFF.

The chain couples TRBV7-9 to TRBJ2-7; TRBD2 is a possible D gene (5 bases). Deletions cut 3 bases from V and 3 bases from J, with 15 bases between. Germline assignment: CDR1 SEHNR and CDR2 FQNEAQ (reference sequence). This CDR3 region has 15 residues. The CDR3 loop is CASSFSGGESYEQYF. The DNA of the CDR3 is TGTGCCAGCAGCTTCTCAGGAGGTGAGAGCTACGAGCAGTACTTC.

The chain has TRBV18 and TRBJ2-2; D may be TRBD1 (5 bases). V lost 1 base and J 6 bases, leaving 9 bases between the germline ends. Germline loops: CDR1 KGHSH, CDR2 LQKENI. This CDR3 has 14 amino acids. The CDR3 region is CASSPLAGSGELFF. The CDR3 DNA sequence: TGTGCCAGCTCACCACTCGCAGGGTCCGGGGAGCTGTTTTTT.

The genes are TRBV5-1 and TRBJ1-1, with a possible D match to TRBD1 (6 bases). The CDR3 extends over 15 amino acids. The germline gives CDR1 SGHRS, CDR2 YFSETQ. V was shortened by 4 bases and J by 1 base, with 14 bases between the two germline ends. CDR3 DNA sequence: TGCGCCAGCAGCCCTGGGGACACGCCGAACACTGAAGCTTTCTTT. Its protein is CASSPGDTPNTEAFF.

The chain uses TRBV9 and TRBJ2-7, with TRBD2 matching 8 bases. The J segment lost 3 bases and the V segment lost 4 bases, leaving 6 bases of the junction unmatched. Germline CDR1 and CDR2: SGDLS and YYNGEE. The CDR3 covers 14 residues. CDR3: CASSRGGINYEQYF. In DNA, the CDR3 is TGTGCCAGCAGCCGGGGGGGTATCAACTACGAGCAGTACTTC.